What follows are 24 T cell receptor beta chains derived from one specimen sequenced in a study of T cells in Graves' hyperthyroidism and ophthalmopathy. TCR beta CDR3 region amplification was performed from RNA transcripts. The primer set for the first-round RT-PCR of the TCR CDR3 was HTBI. Each CDR3 protein is one row after TCRdb ran MiXCR on the multiplex PCR reads. In the table there are hundreds of thousands of distinct CDR3 sequences, 15% to 20% of which are singletons. The sequenced material came from blood. The receptor set was obtained from a woman in her 40s with Graves' ophthalmopathy.

In its sample, this clonotype was seen many times. The chain uses TRBV7-2 and TRBJ2-5, with 8 bases aligning to TRBD2. The CDR3 is 16 amino acids. With 5 bases clipped from V and 5 bases from J, the junction kept 13 bases outside the gene matches. Germline CDR1 is SGHTA and CDR2 is FQGNSA. The CDR3 sequence is CASSPGHSGVGETQYF. The CDR3 DNA follows: TGTGCCAGCAGCCCGGGGCATAGCGGGGTCGGCGAGACCCAGTACTTC.

The chain recombines TRBV20-1 with TRBJ1-1; TRBD1 aligns across 7 bases. The CDR3 has 16 amino acids. V lost 5 bases to trimming and J lost 4 bases; unmatched junction nucleotides: 16. Germline V gene lookup returns CDR1 DFQATT and CDR2 SNEGSKA (reference sequence). CDR3 coding DNA: TGCAGTGCTCAGGACAGGACGTGGACACGCGGCACTGAAGCTTTCTTT. Its protein is CSAQDRTWTRGTEAFF.

This chain joins TRBV6-2 or TRBV6-3 and TRBJ1-4; 8 nucleotides agree with TRBD1. The V gene end was trimmed by 6 bases and the J gene end by 5 bases; junction bases not matched to a gene: 8. Per germline, CDR1 MNHEY and CDR2 SVGEGT. CDR3 size: 15 residues. CDR3 loop: CASSANRGGNEKLFF. In DNA, the CDR3 is TGTGCCAGCAGCGCGAACAGGGGGGGGAATGAAAAACTGTTTTTT.

The chain is built from TRBV7-3 and TRBJ2-6; D might be TRBD2 (6 bases). There are 14 residues in the CDR3. From germline, CDR1 is SGHTA and CDR2 FQGTGA. V lost 11 bases to trimming and J lost 3 bases, with 14 bases between them. This CDR3 reads CASGREGGANVLTF. DNA for the CDR3: TGTGCCTCCGGGCGGGAAGGTGGGGCCAACGTCCTGACTTTC. Together with reference TRBV7-3 and TRBJ2-6, the CDR3 gives the full variable domain: GAGVSQTPSNKVTEKGKYVELRCDPISGHTALYWYRQSLGQGPEFLIYFQGTGAADDSGLPNDRFFAVRPEGSVSTLKIQRTERGDSAVYLCASGREGGANVLTFGAGSRLTVL.

This chain uses TRBV12-3 or TRBV12-4 with TRBJ1-6, with D uncertain. V lost 6 bases and J 7 bases, leaving 16 bases between the germline ends. This CDR3 is built from 15 residues. The CDR3 loop reads CASSRLEGANSPLHF. In nucleotides, the CDR3 is TGTGCCAGCAGCCGGCTTGAGGGCGCGAATTCACCCCTCCACTTT.

Of note for this clonotype: With a much larger clone just one base away, this may be a read error. This chain's CDR3 is CVSSLGDNYGYTF. The CDR3, as DNA: TGCGTCAGCAGCTTGGGGGACAACTATGGCTACACCTTC. The chain recombines TRBV5-1 with TRBJ1-2; possibly TRBD1 for D (5 bases). Per the germline V gene, CDR1 is SGHRS and CDR2 is YFSETQ. CDR3 size: 13 residues.

In this sample, this clonotype turned up many times. J is TRBJ2-4 and V is TRBV5-1; TRBD2 matches 11 bases. Trimming cost V 4 bases and J 6 bases; bases outside gene matches: 3. Germline V lookup: CDR1 SGHRS, CDR2 YFSETQ. This CDR3 has 14 residues. The CDR3 coding sequence is TGCGCCAGCAGCGCCACTAGCGGGAGAAACATTCAGTACTTC. Protein sequence: CASSATSGRNIQYF.

This chain uses TRBV3-1 with TRBJ2-7, with 8 bases aligning to TRBD2. The germline V gene encodes CDR1 LGHDT and CDR2 YNNKEL (reference sequence). The CDR3 is 15 amino acids. V dropped 0 bases and J dropped 3; count of bases not matched to a gene: 4. In DNA, the CDR3 is TGTGCCAGCAGCCAAGAACTAGCGGCAGTCTACGAGCAGTACTTC. It translates to CASSQELAAVYEQYF.

The sample holds many counts of this clonotype. V usage is TRBV18 and J usage is TRBJ2-7; TRBD2 might be the D (5 bases). The CDR3 is 13 amino acids. The V gene's germline CDR1 is KGHSH and CDR2 LQKENI. V gave up 3 bases and J gave up 2 bases, with 8 bases separating them. The CDR3 coding sequence is TGTGCCAGCTCACCGGACGGGGCCTACGAGCAGTACTTC. Residues: CASSPDGAYEQYF.

This clonotype was found many times. The chain combines TRBV6-1 with TRBJ1-2; D unresolved. The CDR3 totals 14 residues. In germline, CDR1 is MNHNS, CDR2 SASEGT. V lost 1 base and J 3 bases, leaving 9 bases between the germline ends. CDR3 amino acids: CASSEELIYYGYTF. The CDR3 DNA is TGTGCCAGCAGTGAAGAGCTGATTTACTATGGCTACACCTTC.

Many counts were recorded for this clonotype. This chain uses TRBV6-1 with TRBJ2-1; D is uncertain. The CDR3 consists of 15 residues. The V gene lost 1 base and the J gene lost 6 bases, with 13 bases spanning the gap. Germline assignment: CDR1 MNHNS and CDR2 SASEGT. CDR3: CASSEGPRDPNEQFF. DNA for the CDR3: TGTGCCAGCAGTGAAGGGCCGAGAGATCCCAATGAGCAGTTCTTC.

At least ten counts were recorded for this clonotype. The chain uses TRBV11-2 and TRBJ2-1, with D possibly being TRBD2 (6 bases). CDR1 and CDR2 (germline): SGHAT, FQNNGV. The CDR3 loop spans 15 amino acids. V lost 6 bases and J 5 bases, leaving 17 bases between the germline ends. The CDR3 protein is CASRLVGRRDNEQFF. CDR3 DNA sequence: TGTGCCAGCAGACTAGTGGGGCGGAGGGACAATGAGCAGTTCTTC.

This clonotype was observed many times. V is TRBV28 and J is TRBJ1-5, with 7 positions matching TRBD1. In germline, CDR1 is MDHEN, CDR2 SYDVKM. V was pared by 3 bases and J by 2 bases, with 4 bases of the junction left unmatched. There are 15 residues in the CDR3. CDR3 residues: CASSLIDRGNQPQHF. The CDR3 nucleotides are TGTGCCAGCAGTTTGATCGACAGGGGCAATCAGCCCCAGCATTTT.

This chain connects TRBV6-2 or TRBV6-3 to TRBJ2-6; 10 positions agree with TRBD2. Germline CDR1 reads MNHEY; CDR2 reads SVGEGT. The CDR3 has 19 amino acids. J gave up 3 bases and V 0 bases, and 8 bases lay outside the gene matches. CDR3 region: CASSYSELAGTVGANVLTF. For the CDR3, the DNA is TGTGCCAGCAGTTACTCGGAACTAGCGGGAACGGTTGGGGCCAACGTCCTGACTTTC.

The gene calls are TRBV28 and TRBJ2-1, with 10 positions matching TRBD1. The V segment lost 4 bases and the J segment 3 bases; nucleotides outside the gene matches: 6. Germline V gene data show CDR1 as MDHEN and CDR2 as SYDVKM. This CDR3 contains 16 residues. Written as DNA, the CDR3 is TGTGCCAGCAGTTACTCCGGGACAGGGGACTACAATGAGCAGTTCTTC. As protein: CASSYSGTGDYNEQFF.

Regarding this clonotype: One end of the junction does not line up with germline, which may come from a read error. V usage is TRBV7-3 and J usage is TRBJ2-3; 9 nucleotides align to TRBD2. CDR3 length: 16 residues. Germline V gene sequence: CDR1 SGHTA, CDR2 FQGTGA. The CDR3 bases are TGTGCCAGCAGCTCTGGGCTTAGCGGGGGCACAGATACGCGGTATTTT. It is translated as CASSSGLSGGTDTRYF.

The chain recombines TRBV20-1 with TRBJ2-5; 7 bases are a match to TRBD2. With 3 bases clipped from V and 1 base from J, the junction kept 5 bases outside the gene matches. The germline V gene has CDR1 DFQATT and CDR2 SNEGSKA (reference sequence). This CDR3 comprises 14 residues. CDR3 region: CSASLWGGQETQYF. The CDR3 DNA reads TGCAGTGCTAGTTTATGGGGGGGCCAAGAGACCCAGTACTTC.

This clonotype was recorded many times. V usage is TRBV12-3 or TRBV12-4 and J usage is TRBJ1-2; 9 bases map to TRBD1. With 5 bases clipped from V and 14 bases from J, the junction kept 6 bases outside the gene matches. The CDR3 consists of 11 residues. The CDR3, as DNA: TGTGCCAGCAGTCTACAGGGGGCGCGGACCTTC. Its translation is CASSLQGARTF.

J is TRBJ1-4 and V is TRBV5-1; D unresolved. CDR3 length: 14 amino acids. V lost 0 bases and J lost 3, with 6 bases in between. Germline CDR1 reads SGHRS; CDR2 reads YFSETQ. The CDR3 region is CASSLASPNEKLFF. DNA of the CDR3: TGCGCCAGCAGCTTGGCGAGTCCTAATGAAAAACTGTTTTTT. The variable domain in full, completed from reference TRBV5-1 and TRBJ1-4, reads KAGVTQTPRYLIKTRGQQVTLSCSPISGHRSVSWYQQTPGQGLQFLFEYFSETQRNKGNFPGRFSGRQFSNSRSEMNVSTLELGDSALYLCASSLASPNEKLFFGSGTQLSVL.

The sample holds many counts of this clonotype. The chain is built from TRBV7-3 and TRBJ2-6; no clear D. Germline V lookup: CDR1 SGHTA, CDR2 FQGTGA. V was trimmed by 8 bases and J by 0 bases, leaving 5 bases between them. The CDR3 extends over 13 amino acids. The DNA for the CDR3 is TGTGCCAGCGCCTTCTCTGGGGCCAACGTCCTGACTTTC. Protein product: CASAFSGANVLTF.

With respect to this clonotype: An end of the junction does not agree with germline; a read error may underlie this. This chain joins TRBV30 and TRBJ1-5; the D gene is possibly TRBD1 (6 bases). This CDR3 is built from 14 residues. Germline CDR1 and CDR2: GTSNPN and SVGIG (reference sequence). The CDR3 is CAWSGGGSSQPQHF. CDR3 bases: TGTGCCTGGAGCGGTGGGGGCAGCAGTCAGCCCCAGCATTTT.

J is TRBJ2-3 and V is TRBV11-2, with 9 bases that match TRBD2. V lost 0 bases to trimming and J lost 3 bases; unmatched junction nucleotides: 7. CDR1 is SGHAT and CDR2 is FQNNGV in the germline V gene. The CDR3 runs to 17 residues. In nucleotides, the CDR3 is TGTGCCAGCAGCTTAGATGGCGGGGGGGCCGGAACAGATACGCAGTATTTT. The encoded protein is CASSLDGGGAGTDTQYF.

The V gene is TRBV6-1, the J gene TRBJ2-7; TRBD1 aligns across 7 bases. The ends lost 4 bases at V and 2 bases at J; junction bases unmatched: 8. The CDR3 covers 15 residues. The germline V gene encodes CDR1 MNHNS and CDR2 SASEGT. The CDR3 DNA reads as TGTGCCAGCAGTGGTAGACAGGGAGTAACCTACGAGCAGTACTTC. It encodes CASSGRQGVTYEQYF.

This chain uses TRBV7-8 with TRBJ1-6; D is ambiguous. Trimming shortened V by 4 bases and J by 9 bases, and 22 bases separated the two germline ends. The CDR3 has 17 amino acids. Germline loops: CDR1 SGHVS, CDR2 FQNEAQ. CDR3 protein: CASSSPVGVRSGSPLHF. The CDR3 DNA follows: TGTGCCAGCAGCTCCCCCGTTGGTGTTAGATCCGGTTCACCCCTCCACTTT.